A selection of T cell receptor beta chains follows, all from one sample in a study of response to subunit inactivated influenza vaccine. TCRdb ran MiXCR on the RT-PCR reads and lists one entry per CDR3 protein. Of 550,000 to 600,000 distinct CDR3 sequences in the sample, approximately 12% are singletons; the top ten hold around 9.6%. The sequences come from PBMCs from blood, collected on the day of vaccination. Receptors were obtained from a man aged 45-65 years who received an inactivated influenza vaccine. Each CDR3 is given with its conserved first and last residue. A D gene is named only where the DNA matches it firmly. Size is omitted from some rows. Given values are once, few, many or a class for expanded clones.

>TRBV5-4|TRBD2|14|TRBJ2-7|-
TGTGCCAGCAGCTGGGGGGGGACTCCCTACGAGCAGTACTTC
CASSWGGTPYEQYF
>TRBV10-3|TRBD2|15|TRBJ2-1|few
TGTGCCATCAGTAAACCGGGACTAGCGTTGAGTGAGCAGTTCTTC
CAISKPGLALSEQFF
>TRBV20-1|-|11|TRBJ1-4|many
TGCAGTGCTAGGCTTAATGAAAAACTGTTTTTT
CSARLNEKLFF
>TRBV12-3/TRBV12-4|-|13|TRBJ1-2|many
TGTGCCAGCAGTCTCGGGACGGATTATGGCTACACCTTC
CASSLGTDYGYTF
>TRBV27|-|16|TRBJ2-6|-
TGTGCCAGCAGTTATGGTTTGAGCGGTGGGGCCAACGTCCTGACTTTC
CASSYGLSGGANVLTF
>TRBV24-1|-|16|TRBJ2-2|few
TGTGCCACCAGTAATCTCAAGGGACTGAACACCGGGGAGCTGTTTTTT
CATSNLKGLNTGELFF
>TRBV9|-|14|TRBJ2-7|-
TGTGCCAGCAGCGTAGGGCCTAACTCCTACGAGCAGTACTTC
CASSVGPNSYEQYF
>TRBV5-6|TRBD2|18|TRBJ2-1|few
TGTGCCAGCAGCTTTGTAGATGTCGGACTAGCGGGAAGTGTTGAGCAGTTCTTC
CASSFVDVGLAGSVEQFF
>TRBV20-1|TRBD1|15|TRBJ2-7|-
TGCAGTGCTAGAACCTCCGGGACAGCGTACTACGAGCAGTACTTC
CSARTSGTAYYEQYF
>TRBV12-3/TRBV12-4|-|15|TRBJ1-1|few
TGTGCCAGCAGGGACCTCGGGCAGGTGAACACTGAAGCTTTCTTT
CASRDLGQVNTEAFF
>TRBV3-1|TRBD1|14|TRBJ2-1|many
TGTGCCAGCAGCCCATCGACAGGGGGCACTGAGCAGTTCTTC
CASSPSTGGTEQFF
>TRBV28|-|14|TRBJ2-7|-
TGTGCCAGCAGTTTATCTGGACAGAGCTACGAGCAGTACTTC
CASSLSGQSYEQYF
>TRBV27|-|16|TRBJ2-2|-
TGTGCCAGCAGTACCCCCCGGGACACGAGGACCGGGGAGCTGTTTTTT
CASSTPRDTRTGELFF
>TRBV12-3/TRBV12-4|-|14|TRBJ1-3|-
TGTGCCAGTTGGGAGGGCTTCTCTGGAAACACCATATATTTT
CASWEGFSGNTIYF
>TRBV19|-|15|TRBJ1-1|-
TGTGCCAGTAGTATCTTAGGGGCCTCGAACACTGAAGCTTTCTTT
CASSILGASNTEAFF
>TRBV11-2|-|15|TRBJ2-7|few
TGTGCCAGCAGCCCCTCTGTGGGGAGTCTCAACGAGCAGTACTTC
CASSPSVGSLNEQYF
>TRBV7-9|TRBD2|17|TRBJ2-7|few
TGTGCCAGCAGCTTAGGCGGACTAGCGGGAGGGAGGGGCGAGCAGTACTTC
CASSLGGLAGGRGEQYF
>TRBV27|-|18|TRBJ2-3|few
TGTGCCAGCAGGCCCTTTTGTGGGGGCAAGTCTAGCACAGATACGCAGTATTTT
CASRPFCGGKSSTDTQYF
>TRBV7-8|TRBD1|15|TRBJ1-5|-
TGTGCCAGCAGCTTAGACAGGGGATTCAATCAGCCCCAGCATTTT
CASSLDRGFNQPQHF
>TRBV12-3/TRBV12-4|TRBD1|14|TRBJ2-5|few
TGTGCCAGCAGAATAGGGGGACAGAAAGAGACCCAGTACTTC
CASRIGGQKETQYF
>TRBV7-6|TRBD1|16|TRBJ2-5|-
TGTGCCAGCAGCTTATTGGCAGGGGGCGCAGCGGAGACCCAGTACTTC
CASSLLAGGAAETQYF
>TRBV6-2/TRBV6-3|-|12|TRBJ2-4|-
TGTGCCAGCAGCCCAGGGGTGAACATTCAGTACTTC
CASSPGVNIQYF
>TRBV15|-|13|TRBJ1-4|few
TGTGCCACCAGCAGAGGGCCGACTGAAAAACTGTTTTTT
CATSRGPTEKLFF
>TRBV12-3/TRBV12-4|-|14|TRBJ2-1|few
TGTGCCAGCACCAGGGGTTATACCGGCCATGAGCAGTTCTTC
CASTRGYTGHEQFF
>TRBV20-1|TRBD1|13|TRBJ1-1|few
TGCAGTGCTAGTAGGGGGCGATTCACTGAAGCTTTCTTT
CSASRGRFTEAFF
>TRBV6-5|TRBD2|17|TRBJ2-4|-
TGTGCCAGCAGTTACTCGAGGACTAGCGGAGCCAAAAACATTCAGTACTTC
CASSYSRTSGAKNIQYF
>TRBV6-1|TRBD1|15|TRBJ1-1|-
TGTGCCAGCAGTGATCACTACAGGGGGCGTTCTGAAGCTTTCTTT
CASSDHYRGRSEAFF
>TRBV20-1|TRBD2|14|TRBJ2-3|-
TGCAGTGCTAGAGATCTAGCGGGGGCGTATACGCAGTATTTT
CSARDLAGAYTQYF
>TRBV7-2|TRBD2|18|TRBJ2-7|-
TGTGCCAGCAGCTTAGCGACTAGCGGAGGTGGAGTTTCCTACGAGCAGTACTTC
CASSLATSGGGVSYEQYF
>TRBV18|-|16|TRBJ2-4|-
TGTGCCAGCTCACCAACCCAGGGAGCAACTCAAAACATTCAGTACTTC
CASSPTQGATQNIQYF
>TRBV29-1|-|13|TRBJ2-1|many
TGCAGCGTTGAGGGGGGCTCCTACAATGAGCAGTTCTTC
CSVEGGSYNEQFF
>TRBV20-1|TRBD1|14|TRBJ1-1|-
TGCAGTGCTAGAGCAGGGGGCGGTCGCACTGAAGCTTTCTTT
CSARAGGGRTEAFF
>TRBV12-3/TRBV12-4|-|16|TRBJ2-2|-
TGTGCCAGCAGTTTAGGAATCGGACGCACTACCGGGGAGCTGTTTTTT
CASSLGIGRTTGELFF
>TRBV24-1|-|16|TRBJ1-2|few
TGTGCCACCAGTGACTCACGACTGAATTTGGGAGGTGGCTACACCTTC
CATSDSRLNLGGGYTF
>TRBV27|TRBD2|16|TRBJ2-5|few
TGTGCCAGCAGTCTTCTCCGTTCGGGGGGCCAAGAGACCCAGTACTTC
CASSLLRSGGQETQYF
>TRBV6-1|TRBD1|14|TRBJ2-1|-
TGTGCCAGCAGAGGACAGGGGGGCCCCAATGAGCAGTTCTTC
CASRGQGGPNEQFF
>TRBV7-9|TRBD2|16|TRBJ2-3|-
TGTGCCAGCAGCCCGACTAGCGGCGGAAGGGGAGATACGCAGTATTTT
CASSPTSGGRGDTQYF
>TRBV5-1|-|17|TRBJ2-3|few
TGCGCCAGCAGCCCGAGATGGAGGGGAAAGGAAACAGATACGCAGTATTTT
CASSPRWRGKETDTQYF
>TRBV14|-|17|TRBJ2-1|few
TGTGCCAGCAGCCGTTTTCCTAGGACTACACCGACTCAGGAGCAGTTCTTC
CASSRFPRTTPTQEQFF
>TRBV5-6|-|12|TRBJ1-2|few
TGTGCCAGCAGCCTGACCTTTGGGGACTACACCTTC
CASSLTFGDYTF
>TRBV12-3/TRBV12-4|-|13|TRBJ1-2|many
TGTGCCAGCAGTTTTCGGGTTATATGGGGCTACACCTTC
CASSFRVIWGYTF
>TRBV7-2|-|15|TRBJ1-1|-
TGTGCCAGCAGCTTAGATGGGGGGGCGTTGACTGAAGCTTTCTTT
CASSLDGGALTEAFF
>TRBV5-6|-|12|TRBJ2-3|few
TGTGCCAGCAGCGCGACAGGAGATACGCAGTATTTT
CASSATGDTQYF
>TRBV29-1|TRBD2|14|TRBJ2-1|few
TGCAGCGTAAACCCCGGGACTAGCGGCAATGAGCAGTTCTTC
CSVNPGTSGNEQFF
>TRBV12-3/TRBV12-4|TRBD1|15|TRBJ2-1|-
TGTGCCAGCAGGTCCGACAGGGGGCAAATCTATGAGCAGTTCTTC
CASRSDRGQIYEQFF
>TRBV5-5|-|14|TRBJ1-2|few
TGTGCCAGCAGCCCCACAGGGTCAGGCTCCGGCTACACCTTC
CASSPTGSGSGYTF
>TRBV11-2|TRBD1|16|TRBJ1-1|few
TGTGCCAGCAGCTTAGTCCCGACAGGGTTGGACACTGAAGCTTTCTTT
CASSLVPTGLDTEAFF
>TRBV12-3/TRBV12-4|-|16|TRBJ1-2|few
TGTGCCAGCAGTCTGCGAGGCCTTTTCCAATTCTATGGCTACACCTTC
CASSLRGLFQFYGYTF
>TRBV9|TRBD1|14|TRBJ1-2|-
TGTGCCAGCAGCGTAGGGGACAGAGCCTATGGCTACACCTTC
CASSVGDRAYGYTF
>TRBV5-1|-|15|TRBJ1-1|-
TGCGCCAGCAGCCCAGCGGCGGTTGGCGGCACTGAAGCTTTCTTT
CASSPAAVGGTEAFF